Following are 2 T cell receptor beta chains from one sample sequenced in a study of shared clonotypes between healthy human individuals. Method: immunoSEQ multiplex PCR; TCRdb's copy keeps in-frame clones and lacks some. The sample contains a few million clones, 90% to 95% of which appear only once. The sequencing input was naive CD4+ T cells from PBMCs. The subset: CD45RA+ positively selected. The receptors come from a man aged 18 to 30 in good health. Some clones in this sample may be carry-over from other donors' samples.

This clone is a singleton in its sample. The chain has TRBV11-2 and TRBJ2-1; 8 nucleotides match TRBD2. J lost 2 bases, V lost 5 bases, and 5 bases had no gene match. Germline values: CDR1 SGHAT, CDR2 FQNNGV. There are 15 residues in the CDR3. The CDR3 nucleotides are TGTGCCAGCAGCACACTAGCGGTAACCTACAATGAGCAGTTCTTC. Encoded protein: CASSTLAVTYNEQFF.

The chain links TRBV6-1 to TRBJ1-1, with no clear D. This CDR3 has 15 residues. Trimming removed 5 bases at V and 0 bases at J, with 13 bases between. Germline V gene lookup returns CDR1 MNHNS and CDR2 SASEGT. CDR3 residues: CASSNHQIMNTEAFF. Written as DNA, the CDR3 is TGTGCCAGCAGTAACCACCAGATAATGAACACTGAAGCTTTCTTT.